The clone carrying this TCR beta chain was counted between two and nine times. Antigen specificity is unknown. Time point here: patch test 2, 6 weeks after DPC sensitization. Stated treatment: therapeutic diphenylcyclopropenone sensitization with weekly scalp DPC. Alopecia patients, 18 to 70 years old and DPC-suitable, served as donors. This specimen belongs to a study of human T cells and chemical hapten exposure. About the research overall: Weekly scalp doses of diphenylcyclopropenone were given to patients during the roughly 23-week study. Overall study results and limits: Expanded TCR counts at PT1 were positively correlated with the patch test score. Alopecia affected the donors, so their immune response may differ from healthy people's.

TCRdb reprocessed the RACE reads with MiXCR, giving one entry per CDR3 protein. Here the sample spans around 50,000 distinct CDR3 sequences, 8.5% to 10% being singletons. The V end lost 2 bases, the J end lost 9 bases, and 11 bases lay between the germline ends. Germline CDR1 MDHEN, CDR2 SYDVKM. The length of the CDR3 is 13 residues. The chain uses TRBV28 and TRBJ2-4; possible D gene TRBD2, 5 bases. The receptor was derived from a woman in her 50s with alopecia areata. Some clones in this sample may be carry-over from other donors' samples. Sequencing was performed on whole blood, taken in connection with sensitization to the hapten diphenylcyclopropenone (DPC). CDR3 region: CASSLAADGIQYF. The CDR3 region has the DNA TGTGCCAGCAGTTTAGCAGCGGATGGCATTCAGTACTTC. The variable domain in full, completed from reference TRBV28 and TRBJ2-4, reads DVKVTQSSRYLVKRTGEKVFLECVQDMDHENMFWYRQDPGLGLRLIYFSYDVKMKEKGDIPEGYSVSREKKERFSLILESASTNQTSMYLCASSLAADGIQYFGAGTRLSVL.